These 20 T cell receptor beta chains share one sample of origin, sequenced in a study of shared clonotypes between healthy human individuals. Naive CD8 cells lacked CD45RO, underwent positive selection for CCR7 and left out terminally differentiated effector memory CD45RA+ cells. TCRdb's table, derived via immunoSEQ multiplex PCR, lists solely in-frame clones and lacks some. The profile covers about 870,000 clones, with around 92% appearing a single time and 20% to 30% taken by the ten largest. Sequences were obtained from naive CD8+ T cells sorted from blood. These receptors were taken from a young man in good health.

The chain employs TRBV6-1 and TRBJ1-1; the D is unclear. Germline CDR1 is MNHNS and CDR2 is SASEGT. This CDR3 comprises 9 residues. V lost 8 bases and J lost 12, with 10 bases in between. CDR3 in amino acids: CASGWEPFF. CDR3 nucleotides: TGTGCCAGCGGGTGGGAACCTTTCTTT.

A single count supports this clone. This chain joins TRBV19 and TRBJ2-7, with 8 bases matching TRBD2. This CDR3 is built from 14 residues. J was trimmed by 4 bases and V by 4 bases; bases with no gene match: 6. The germline gives CDR1 LNHDA, CDR2 SQIVND (reference sequence). In nucleotides, the CDR3 is TGTGCCAGTAGTAGGACTAGCTCTGATTACGAGCAGTACTTC. Its translation is CASSRTSSDYEQYF.

V gene TRBV29-1 combines with J gene TRBJ2-1; 11 bases match TRBD2. Germline CDR1 reads SQVTM; CDR2 reads ANQGSEA. This CDR3 spans 18 amino acids. V lost 0 bases and J lost 8; bases outside the gene matches: 15. The CDR3 coding sequence is TGCAGCGTTGAAGATAGGAGTAGCGGGAGGGCCTTCGTCGATGAGCAGTTCTTC. This encodes CSVEDRSSGRAFVDEQFF.

The V gene is TRBV7-9, the J gene TRBJ1-2; D is possibly TRBD1 (5 bases). Germline values: CDR1 SEHNR, CDR2 FQNEAQ (reference sequence). Trimming cost V 6 bases and J 3 bases, with 17 bases left between them. The CDR3 is 15 residues long. The CDR3 loop is CASRHSLRRDYGYTF. The CDR3 DNA sequence: TGTGCCAGCAGGCACTCCCTACGCAGGGACTATGGCTACACCTTC. The entire variable domain, with the rest obtained from reference TRBV7-9 and TRBJ1-2, is as follows: DTGVSQNPRHKITKRGQNVTFRCDPISEHNRLYWYRQTLGQGPEFLTYFQNEAQLEKSRLLSDRFSAERPKGSFSTLEIQRTEQGDSAMYLCASRHSLRRDYGYTFGSGTRLTVV.

The genes are TRBV5-4 and TRBJ2-1; D might be TRBD2 (5 bases). This CDR3 spans 18 amino acids. V was cut by 3 bases and J by 0 bases, with 19 bases left in between. CDR1 and CDR2 from the germline V gene are SGHNT and YYREEE (reference sequence). CDR3 nucleotides: TGTGCCAGCAGCTACAGACTCGGACTCGCGAGCTCCTACAATGAGCAGTTCTTC. It codes for CASSYRLGLASSYNEQFF.

The V and J genes are TRBV19 and TRBJ1-1; perhaps TRBD1 as D (6 bases). V lost 3 bases to trimming and J lost 1 base, with 6 bases between them. The CDR3 sequence is 13 residues long. From germline, CDR1 is LNHDA and CDR2 SQIVND (reference sequence). In DNA, the CDR3 is TGTGCCAGTAGTATGGGGGCGAACACTGAAGCTTTCTTT. Its translation: CASSMGANTEAFF. Full variable domain (missing parts from reference TRBV19 and TRBJ1-1): DGGITQSPKYLFRKEGQNVTLSCEQNLNHDAMYWYRQDPGQGLRLIYYSQIVNDFQKGDIAEGYSVSREKKESFPLTVTSAQKNPTAFYLCASSMGANTEAFFGQGTRLTVV.

As concerns this clone: Within the sample, other DNA sequences also encode this same CDR3. The CDR3 DNA is TGTGCCAGCAGCGCCGGGAACACCGGGGAGCTGTTTTTT. It encodes CASSAGNTGELFF. This rearrangement joins TRBV9 to TRBJ2-2; no definite D call. CDR3 length: 13 residues. Looked up from germline, CDR1 is SGDLS and CDR2 is YYNGEE. The V end was cut by 3 bases, the J end by 1 base, with 4 bases between.

V is TRBV29-1 and J is TRBJ2-7; TRBD1 matches 9 bases. Germline loops: CDR1 SQVTM, CDR2 ANQGSEA. This CDR3 comprises 13 residues. Trimming cost V 4 bases and J 2 bases; bases outside gene matches: 3. The CDR3 region is CSVGQGGAYEQYF. The CDR3 bases are TGCAGCGTTGGACAGGGGGGAGCCTACGAGCAGTACTTC.

The CDR3: CASSSFDYNEQFF. CDR3 DNA sequence: TGTGCCAGCAGCTCCTTCGACTACAATGAGCAGTTCTTC. The chain recombines TRBV7-8 with TRBJ2-1; D not certain. Germline V gene data show CDR1 as SGHVS and CDR2 as FQNEAQ. The CDR3 spans 13 residues. Trimming cost V 4 bases and J 3 bases, with 7 bases left between them.

V and J are TRBV28 and TRBJ2-1; D possibly uses TRBD1 or TRBD2 (5 bases each). CDR3 length: 17 residues. The V and J ends lost 6 bases and 5 bases respectively, with 23 bases between them. Germline values: CDR1 MDHEN, CDR2 SYDVKM. The CDR3 spells CASSFRGWDDGHNEQFF. For the CDR3, the DNA is TGTGCCAGCAGCTTTCGAGGATGGGACGACGGACACAATGAGCAGTTCTTC.

The rearrangement links TRBV7-6 to TRBJ1-5, with unresolved D. Deletions cut 1 base from V and 6 bases from J, with 7 bases between. Germline-derived CDR1 and CDR2 are SGHVS and FNYEAQ. The CDR3 has 13 residues. The CDR3 bases are TGTGCCAGCAGCTTAGGAACGGTTCAGCCCCAGCATTTT. Amino acid sequence: CASSLGTVQPQHF.

The chain carries TRBV27 and TRBJ2-7; TRBD2 aligns across 7 bases. CDR1 and CDR2 from the germline V gene are MNHEY and SMNVEV (reference sequence). This CDR3 is 14 amino acids long. The V gene end was trimmed by 1 base and the J gene end by 3 bases; junction bases not matched to a gene: 3. The CDR3 DNA sequence: TGTGCCAGCAGTTTATGGCGGGGGAACTACGAGCAGTACTTC. Translation: CASSLWRGNYEQYF.

This chain links TRBV4-1 with TRBJ2-3, with a weak D call TRBD2 (6 bases). Germline V gene sequence: CDR1 MGHRA, CDR2 YSYEKL. This CDR3 spans 17 amino acids. The ends were cut back, 0 bases at V and 1 base at J, with 14 bases in the middle. This CDR3 is CASSQDKGREGTDTQYF. In DNA form, the CDR3 reads TGCGCCAGCAGCCAAGATAAAGGCAGGGAGGGCACAGATACGCAGTATTTT.

The CDR3 region is CASSQGSGAQYF. CDR3 DNA: TGTGCCAGCAGCCAAGGTTCCGGGGCCCAGTACTTC. The chain uses TRBV7-9 and TRBJ2-5, with D possibly matching TRBD2 (5 bases). V dropped 5 bases and J dropped 9 bases, with 13 bases sitting between them. CDR3 size: 12 residues. CDR1 SEHNR and CDR2 FQNEAQ come from the germline V gene (reference sequence).

CDR3: CASSPDSGSGNTIYF. DNA of the CDR3: TGCGCCAGCAGCCCGGACTCCGGCTCTGGAAACACCATATATTTT. The chain has TRBV5-1 and TRBJ1-3; unclear D gene. Germline V gene sequence: CDR1 SGHRS, CDR2 YFSETQ. The length of the CDR3 is 15 residues. The V end lost 4 bases, the J end lost 0 bases, and 11 bases lay between the germline ends.

In regard to this clone: The same CDR3 can be traced to other DNA sequences in this sample. The chain has TRBV11-2 and TRBJ2-2; no firm D call. The CDR3 contains 12 residues. The V end was cut by 4 bases, the J end by 6 bases, with 6 bases between. CDR1 SGHAT and CDR2 FQNNGV come from the germline V gene. CDR3 nucleotides: TGTGCCAGCAGCTCCCTGTCCGGGGAGCTGTTTTTT. This gives the protein CASSSLSGELFF.

Concerning this clone: A single base separates this from a much larger clone, so it may be a read error. The chain employs TRBV5-5 and TRBJ2-1; D is perhaps TRBD1 (5 bases). The CDR3 runs to 13 residues. Between the trimmed V and J ends, which lost 1 base and 9 bases, there was a span of 11 bases. Germline lookup yields CDR1 SGHKS and CDR2 YYEKEE (reference sequence). In nucleotides, the CDR3 is TGTGCCAGCAGCTTGAGGCAGGGTGGTGAGCAGTTCTTC. Its translation is CASSLRQGGEQFF.

The chain carries TRBV28 and TRBJ1-2; a possible D gene is TRBD1 (5 bases). Trimming stripped 5 bases from V and 0 bases from J, with 16 bases between. Looked up from germline, CDR1 is MDHEN and CDR2 is SYDVKM. The CDR3 covers 16 residues. The CDR3 bases are TGTGCCAGCAGTCCCTTCCGGGGGATGACTAACTATGGCTACACCTTC. It yields the protein CASSPFRGMTNYGYTF.

This chain links TRBV4-1 with TRBJ2-3; D is ambiguous. The CDR3 totals 13 residues. In germline, CDR1 is MGHRA, CDR2 YSYEKL. With 0 bases removed from V and 8 bases from J, the gap between germline ends came to 9 bases. CDR3 residues: CASSQDAMGTQYF. The DNA of the CDR3 is TGCGCCAGCAGCCAAGATGCCATGGGTACGCAGTATTTT.

V is TRBV13 and J is TRBJ2-1, with 13 nucleotides matching TRBD2. Germline CDR1 is PRHDT and CDR2 is FYEKMQ (reference sequence). There are 17 residues in the CDR3. V dropped 5 bases and J dropped 2; count of bases not matched to a gene: 6. CDR3 coding DNA: TGTGCCAGCAGCCTATTTGGGACTAGCGGGGCCTACAATGAGCAGTTCTTC. It is translated as CASSLFGTSGAYNEQFF. Combining the CDR3 with reference TRBV13 and TRBJ2-1 gives the whole variable domain AAGVIQSPRHLIKEKRETATLKCYPIPRHDTVYWYQQGPGQDPQFLISFYEKMQSDKGSIPDRFSAQQFSDYHSELNMSSLELGDSALYFCASSLFGTSGAYNEQFFGPGTRLTVL.